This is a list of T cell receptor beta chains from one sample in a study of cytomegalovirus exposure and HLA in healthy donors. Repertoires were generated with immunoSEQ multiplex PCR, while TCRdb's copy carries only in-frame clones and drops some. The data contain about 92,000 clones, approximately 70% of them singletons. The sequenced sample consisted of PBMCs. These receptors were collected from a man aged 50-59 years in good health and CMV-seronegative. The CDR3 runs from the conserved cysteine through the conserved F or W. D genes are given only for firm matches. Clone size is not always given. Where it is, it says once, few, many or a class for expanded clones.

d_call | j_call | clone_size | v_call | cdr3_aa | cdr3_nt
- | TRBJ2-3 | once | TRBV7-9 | CASTLGRDTSFTDTQYF | TGTGCCAGCACCCTAGGCCGGGACACTTCTTTCACAGATACGCAGTATTTT
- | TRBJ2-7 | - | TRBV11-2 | CASSLTIRTPPREQYF | TGTGCCAGCAGCCTAACCATCCGTACTCCCCCTAGGGAGCAGTACTTC
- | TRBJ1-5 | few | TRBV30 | CAWSPARTPGGGQPQHF | TGTGCCTGGAGCCCGGCCCGTACGCCGGGGGGTGGTCAGCCCCAGCATTTT
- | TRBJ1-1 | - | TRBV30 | CAWTQGRGAGGTEAFF | TGTGCCTGGACCCAAGGTCGCGGGGCGGGGGGAACTGAAGCTTTCTTT
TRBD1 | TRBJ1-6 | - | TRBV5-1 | CASSLEQGGNSPLHF | TGCGCCAGCAGCTTGGAGCAGGGGGGAAATTCACCCCTCCACTTT
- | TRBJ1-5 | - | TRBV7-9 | CASSLETGSNQPQHF | TGTGCCAGCAGCTTGGAGACAGGTTCCAATCAGCCCCAGCATTTT
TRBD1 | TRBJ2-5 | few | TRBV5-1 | CASNRNRGAQETQYF | TGCGCCAGCAATCGAAACAGGGGAGCCCAAGAGACCCAGTACTTC
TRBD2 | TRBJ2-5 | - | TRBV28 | CASRSGGPEETQYF | TGTGCCAGCCGGAGCGGGGGGCCAGAAGAGACCCAGTACTTC
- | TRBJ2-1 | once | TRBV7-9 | CVSSGWAYNEQFF | TGTGTCAGCAGCGGATGGGCTTACAATGAGCAGTTCTTC
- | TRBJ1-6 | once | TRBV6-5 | CASSYSGGNADSPLHF | TGTGCCAGCAGTTACTCCGGGGGAAACGCGGATTCACCCCTCCACTTT
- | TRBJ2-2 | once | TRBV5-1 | CASSWTDPAGGELFF | TGCGCCAGCAGCTGGACAGATCCAGCCGGCGGGGAGCTGTTTTTT
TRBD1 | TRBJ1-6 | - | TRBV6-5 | CASARRGTDNSPLHF | TGTGCCAGCGCCAGGCGTGGGACAGACAATTCACCCCTCCACTTT
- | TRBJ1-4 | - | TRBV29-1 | CSVDGSSGNEKLFF | TGCAGCGTTGACGGAAGCAGCGGTAATGAAAAACTGTTTTTT
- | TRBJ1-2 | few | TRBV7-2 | CASIPSPGEGGLYGYTF | TGTGCCAGCATCCCTAGTCCTGGAGAGGGCGGATTGTATGGCTACACCTTC
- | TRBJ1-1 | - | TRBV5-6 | CASSFGGMMNTEAFF | TGTGCCAGCAGCTTCGGGGGTATGATGAACACTGAAGCTTTCTTT
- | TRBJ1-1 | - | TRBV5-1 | CASSPDSWNTEAFF | TGCGCCAGCAGCCCGGACAGTTGGAACACTGAAGCTTTCTTT
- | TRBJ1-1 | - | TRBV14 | CASSQGAGSKAFF | TGTGCCAGCAGCCAAGGGGCGGGTTCTAAAGCTTTCTTT
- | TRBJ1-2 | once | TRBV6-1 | CASSDQVYGYTF | TGTGCCAGCAGTGACCAGGTCTATGGCTACACCTTC
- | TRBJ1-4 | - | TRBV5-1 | CASSFPPAWPRASPRREKLFF | TGCGCCAGCAGCTTCCCTCCCGCGTGGCCGCGGGCCTCCCCCCGGCGGGAAAAACTGTTTTTT
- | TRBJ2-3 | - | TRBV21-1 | CASSSRTSGGLGTDTQYF | TGTGCCAGCAGCAGCCGGACTAGCGGGGGGTTAGGCACAGATACGCAGTATTTT
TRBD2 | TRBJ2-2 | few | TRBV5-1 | CASSKTSGNTGELFF | TGCGCCAGCAGCAAGACTAGCGGGAACACCGGGGAGCTGTTTTTT
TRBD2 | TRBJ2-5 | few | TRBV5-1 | CASSTVLASGETQYF | TGCGCCAGCAGCACTGTCCTGGCTAGCGGGGAGACCCAGTACTTC
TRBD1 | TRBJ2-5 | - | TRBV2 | CAGAPGQGRRETQYF | TGTGCCGGAGCCCCGGGACAGGGGAGGAGGGAGACCCAGTACTTC
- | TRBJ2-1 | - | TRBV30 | CAWSEALSPYNEQFF | TGTGCCTGGAGTGAGGCACTAAGCCCCTACAATGAGCAGTTCTTC
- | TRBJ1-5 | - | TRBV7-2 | CASSLVSGGQQPQHF | TGTGCCAGCAGCTTAGTCTCGGGGGGGCAGCAGCCCCAGCATTTT
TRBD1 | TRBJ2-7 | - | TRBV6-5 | CASSSLPVGQGKYF | TGTGCCAGCAGTTCCCTCCCGGTGGGACAGGGGAAATACTTC
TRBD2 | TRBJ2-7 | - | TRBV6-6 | CASSPRTSGGAYEQYF | TGTGCCAGCAGTCCCCGGACTAGCGGGGGGGCGTACGAGCAGTACTTC
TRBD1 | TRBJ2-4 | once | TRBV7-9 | CASRRTGGANIQYF | TGTGCCAGCAGGAGGACAGGGGGCGCGAACATTCAGTACTTC
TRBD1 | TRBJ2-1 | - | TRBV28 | CASSLWGQGYNEQFF | TGTGCCAGCAGTTTATGGGGACAGGGGTACAATGAGCAGTTCTTC
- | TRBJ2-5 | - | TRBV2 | CASSLREGSIGETQYF | TGTGCCAGCAGTCTGCGGGAAGGGTCCATCGGGGAGACCCAGTACTTC
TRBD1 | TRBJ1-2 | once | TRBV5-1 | CASSFFGTGGANYGYTF | TGCGCCAGCAGCTTTTTCGGGACAGGGGGAGCTAACTATGGCTACACCTTC